This T cell receptor (beta chain) was retrieved from a study of blood T cell repertoires in COVID-19. Study at large: The origin of the acute and convalescent COVID-19 samples was the United States, Italy and Spain. From T cells, B-cell-depleted T cells, or PBMCs came the material, which was cDNA or gDNA.

Authors' processing steps: Amplification of reference gene primers provided the estimated nucleated cell counts. Repertoires were generated with immunoSEQ multiplex PCR, while TCRdb's copy carries only in-frame clones and drops some. The D gene and trimming were derived from the DNA, and the V and J assignments and clone size from that table. The sample carries over 600,000 clones, 70% to 90% recorded once. CDR3 length equals 17 residues. V lost 3 bases and J lost 10; bases outside the gene matches: 16. The germline gives CDR1 MGHDK, CDR2 SYGVNS. This receptor was obtained from a woman aged 18-29 years with acute or convalescent COVID-19. The J gene is TRBJ2-1, the V gene TRBV25-1; 9 bases map to TRBD2. Sequencing was performed on peripheral blood. The CDR3 loop is CASSDPPRLADQGEQFF. Written as DNA, the CDR3 is TGTGCCAGCAGTGATCCCCCCCGACTAGCGGATCAGGGGGAGCAGTTCTTC.